The clone carrying this T cell receptor beta chain was detected a few times. With 3 bases removed from V and 0 bases from J, the gap between germline ends came to 11 bases. The CDR3 runs 16 residues. This specimen belongs to a study of CD8 T cells in ankylosing spondylitis. Each CDR3 protein gets one entry after TCRdb re-called the 5' RACE reads with MiXCR. The repertoire holds 350,000 to 400,000 distinct CDR3 sequences, 20% seen once, with roughly 13% in the top ten. What was sequenced was blood, either unsorted or a sorted T cell fraction (not recorded which). This sequence originates from a male donor with ankylosing spondylitis or in good health (not recorded which). The V gene is TRBV12-3 or TRBV12-4, the J gene TRBJ2-2; D may be TRBD1 (6 bases). CDR3 residues: CASSFWDTSNTGELFF. DNA for the CDR3: TGTGCCAGCAGTTTTTGGGACACTTCGAACACCGGGGAGCTGTTTTTT.